This entry lists 19 T cell receptor beta chains sequenced from one sample in a study of T cell changes during pregnancy in multiple sclerosis. Sequenced by immunoSEQ multiplex PCR; TCRdb stores in-frame clones only, minus some. The profile shows roughly 58,000 clones, around 92% of them singletons. The starting material was CD4+ T cells from peripheral blood mononuclear cells, obtained after pregnancy. Source of these receptors: a female donor in good health, enrolled as a control in a pregnancy study.

The genes are TRBV19 and TRBJ2-4, with TRBD1 as a possible D gene (6 bases). This CDR3 has 14 residues. CDR1 and CDR2 (germline): LNHDA, SQIVND (reference sequence). V was clipped by 3 bases and J by 7 bases, with 13 bases between them. This CDR3 reads CASSIGGTPNIQYF. DNA of the CDR3: TGTGCCAGTAGTATCGGTGGGACACCCAACATTCAGTACTTC. Drawing the rest from reference TRBV19 and TRBJ2-4, the complete variable domain is DGGITQSPKYLFRKEGQNVTLSCEQNLNHDAMYWYRQDPGQGLRLIYYSQIVNDFQKGDIAEGYSVSREKKESFPLTVTSAQKNPTAFYLCASSIGGTPNIQYFGAGTRLSVL.

This chain joins TRBV4-2 and TRBJ1-2; no clear D. This CDR3 spans 11 amino acids. The V end was cut by 8 bases, the J end by 5 bases, with 9 bases between. Germline CDR1 LGHNA, CDR2 YNFKEQ. The CDR3 bases are TGTGCCAGCGACAAAGTTTATGGCTACACCTTC. Protein: CASDKVYGYTF.

J is TRBJ1-2 and V is TRBV19; 8 nucleotides align to TRBD1. V lost 5 bases and J lost 2; bases outside the gene matches: 4. CDR1 is LNHDA, CDR2 SQIVND, per germline (reference sequence). The CDR3 extends over 14 amino acids. CDR3 region: CASSARTGNYGYTF. CDR3 sequence (DNA): TGTGCCAGTAGTGCCCGGACAGGGAACTATGGCTACACCTTC.

The gene calls are TRBV21-1 and TRBJ1-6. TRBV21-1 is noted as a pseudogene. The CDR3 sequence is 17 residues long. CDR3 protein: CATSTTERGVYNSPLHF. Written as DNA, the CDR3 is TGTGCCACCTCCACAACAGAGCGGGGCGTCTATAATTCACCCCTCCACTTT.

This clone was picked up a small number of times. V and J are TRBV28 and TRBJ1-5, with 8 nucleotides matching TRBD1. In germline, CDR1 is MDHEN, CDR2 SYDVKM. The CDR3 extends over 12 amino acids. After removal of 4 bases from V and 7 bases from J, the junction contained 0 bases not matched to a gene. The CDR3 nucleotides are TGTGCCAGCAGTTACAGGGGGCAGCCCCAGCATTTT. Translated: CASSYRGQPQHF. Filled out from reference TRBV28 and TRBJ1-5, the complete variable domain reads DVKVTQSSRYLVKRTGEKVFLECVQDMDHENMFWYRQDPGLGLRLIYFSYDVKMKEKGDIPEGYSVSREKKERFSLILESASTNQTSMYLCASSYRGQPQHFGDGTRLSIL.

This clone was detected only once. The sample contains more than one DNA sequence encoding this CDR3. CDR3 coding DNA: TGTGCCAGCAGCCCCCCGCGGGACACCGGGGAGCTGTTTTTT. Its translation is CASSPPRDTGELFF. The chain is built from TRBV7-2 and TRBJ2-2; D possibly corresponds to TRBD2 (5 bases). The CDR3 totals 14 residues. Deletions cut 5 bases from V and 3 bases from J, with 10 bases between. Germline CDR1 reads SGHTA; CDR2 reads FQGNSA. The full variable domain, rest sourced from reference TRBV7-2 and TRBJ2-2, is GAGVSQSPSNKVTEKGKDVELRCDPISGHTALYWYRQSLGQGLEFLIYFQGNSAPDKSGLPSDRFSAERTGGSVSTLTIQRTQQEDSAVYLCASSPPRDTGELFFGEGSRLTVL.

This clone showed up just once. Written as DNA, the CDR3 is TGTGCCAGCAGAGTCAGAGGGGGTGGGAATAATTCACCCCTCCACTTT. Translated, it gives CASRVRGGGNNSPLHF. The chain carries TRBV7-8 and TRBJ1-6; D is perhaps TRBD1 (6 bases). The CDR3 is made up of 16 amino acids. CDR1 SGHVS and CDR2 FQNEAQ come from the germline V gene. Trimming removed 6 bases at V and 5 bases at J, with 17 bases between.

This clone was found once. This rearrangement joins TRBV11-2 to TRBJ1-2, with D maybe TRBD1 (5 bases). With 1 base removed from V and 7 bases from J, the gap between germline ends came to 10 bases. The CDR3 has 13 residues. CDR1 and CDR2 (germline): SGHAT, FQNNGV. This CDR3 reads CASSLGQGGGYTF. The DNA of the CDR3 is TGTGCCAGCAGCTTAGGCCAGGGAGGTGGCTACACCTTC.

The chain joins TRBV14 to TRBJ1-1; possible D gene TRBD1, 6 bases. This CDR3 spans 15 amino acids. Trimming removed 4 bases at V and 1 base at J, with 13 bases between. The germline gives CDR1 SGHDN, CDR2 FVKESK. CDR3 DNA sequence: TGTGCCAGCAGCCGACAGGAACTACGGAACACTGAAGCTTTCTTT. This codes for CASSRQELRNTEAFF.

This clone was found a few times. The chain recombines TRBV27 with TRBJ1-6; 8 nucleotides line up with TRBD1. From germline, CDR1 is MNHEY and CDR2 SMNVEV (reference sequence). CDR3 size: 14 residues. Unmatched junction bases numbered 6, after V lost 6 bases and J lost 8 bases. The CDR3 spells CASRQGAGDSPLHF. CDR3 DNA sequence: TGTGCCAGCAGGCAGGGGGCTGGTGATTCACCCCTCCACTTT.

This clone came up once. The rearrangement links TRBV28 to TRBJ1-2, with 10 bases matching TRBD1. The CDR3 totals 14 residues. Germline CDR1 is MDHEN and CDR2 is SYDVKM. Trimming cost V 8 bases and J 4 bases; bases outside gene matches: 7. The CDR3 sequence: CASFLRDRGYGYTF. For the CDR3, the DNA is TGTGCCAGCTTTCTCCGGGACAGGGGCTATGGCTACACCTTC.

The chain recombines TRBV7-9 with TRBJ1-1; D is possibly TRBD1 (5 bases). Trimming took off 5 bases at V and 0 bases at J, with 13 bases between the two ends. The CDR3 length is 15 residues. Germline V gene lookup returns CDR1 SEHNR and CDR2 FQNEAQ (reference sequence). The CDR3 sequence is CASSHYRNLNTEAFF. In nucleotides, the CDR3 is TGTGCCAGCAGCCACTACAGGAACTTGAACACTGAAGCTTTCTTT.

J is TRBJ2-7 and V is TRBV14; D is uncertain. Germline CDR1 SGHDN, CDR2 FVKESK. The V end was cut by 0 bases, the J end by 6 bases, with 9 bases between. The CDR3 sequence is 13 residues long. CDR3 DNA sequence: TGTGCCAGCAGCCAAGAGGCCCCTTTCGAGCAGTACTTC. Protein: CASSQEAPFEQYF.

The V and J genes are TRBV6-5 and TRBJ2-7, with a possible D match to TRBD2 (6 bases). Germline CDR1 and CDR2: MNHEY and SVGAGI. V was pared by 0 bases and J by 2 bases, with 11 bases between. The CDR3 covers 15 residues. The CDR3 region is CASSYSARRAYEQYF. The CDR3 nucleotides read TGTGCCAGCAGTTACTCTGCTAGGAGGGCCTACGAGCAGTACTTC.

The CDR3 nucleotides read TGTGCCAGTAGTTCGGTGCGGGACAGGTTATCCTACGAGCAGTACTTC. Its translation is CASSSVRDRLSYEQYF. This chain links TRBV19 with TRBJ2-7; 8 positions match TRBD1. V lost 5 bases to trimming and J lost 1 base; unmatched junction nucleotides: 10. CDR3 length equals 16 residues. Germline V gene sequence: CDR1 LNHDA, CDR2 SQIVND (reference sequence).

In nucleotides, the CDR3 is TGTGCCAGCAGCTCTGGACTAGCGGGGGTTGCCGGGGAGCTGTTTTTT. It encodes CASSSGLAGVAGELFF. The chain joins TRBV5-4 to TRBJ2-2; TRBD2 agrees at 13 bases. Germline assignment: CDR1 SGHNT and CDR2 YYREEE (reference sequence). V was pared by 3 bases and J by 6 bases, with 5 bases of the junction left unmatched. The CDR3 runs to 16 residues.

The rearrangement joins TRBV19 to TRBJ2-1, with D possibly being TRBD1 (7 bases). The CDR3 is 13 amino acids. Germline CDR1 LNHDA, CDR2 SQIVND (reference sequence). Trimming removed 4 bases from V and 6 bases from J, with 10 bases in between. CDR3 in amino acids: CASSTQGGNEQFF. Here the CDR3 DNA reads TGTGCCAGTAGTACCCAGGGGGGCAATGAGCAGTTCTTC.

The chain combines TRBV6-1 with TRBJ1-5, with D unresolved. CDR3 length: 14 residues. The germline V and J ends were trimmed by 5 bases and 7 bases, with 15 bases remaining between them. Germline loops: CDR1 MNHNS, CDR2 SASEGT. Written as DNA, the CDR3 is TGTGCCAGCAGTCCACGCCAGGTTAACCAGCCCCAGCATTTT. This translates into CASSPRQVNQPQHF.

This rearrangement joins TRBV28 to TRBJ2-2, with D possibly matching TRBD1 (6 bases). Germline CDR1 MDHEN, CDR2 SYDVKM. CDR3 size: 15 residues. V was cut by 8 bases and J by 1 base, with 14 bases left in between. The CDR3 protein is CASSSGAMNTGELFF. CDR3 sequence (DNA): TGTGCCAGCTCCTCAGGGGCCATGAACACCGGGGAGCTGTTTTTT.